The clone carrying this TCR beta chain was seen just once. What it binds is not known. In the same sample, other DNA sequences code for this CDR3. Deep was the level at which the assay was run. Sequencing was performed with immunoSEQ multiplex PCR; in TCRdb, only in-frame clones are kept and a portion is missing. The top ten hold around 0.37% of the sample, which has some 2.4 million clones, more than 85% seen once. Trimming shortened V by 3 bases and J by 0 bases, and 9 bases separated the two germline ends. This CDR3 is 14 amino acids long. CDR1 and CDR2 (germline): KGHSH, LQKENI. This record belongs to a study of shared clonotypes between healthy human individuals. Study-wide results and caveats: Collection of samples was limited to blood; tissue repertoires likely differ.

Donors were Caucasian adults residing in Nashville, Tennessee, USA. The investigators split CD4+ cells into a CD45RA+ naive subset and a CD45RA-negative memory subset. This chain connects TRBV18 to TRBJ2-7; no reliable D call. Specimen: naive CD4+ T cells from PBMCs. Regarding subset: CD45RA+ positively selected. The receptor comes from a man aged 18 to 29 in good health. Some clones in this sample may be carry-over from other donors' samples. CDR3 sequence: CASSPPSVSYEQYF. The DNA of the CDR3 is TGTGCCAGCTCACCCCCAAGCGTCTCCTACGAGCAGTACTTC.